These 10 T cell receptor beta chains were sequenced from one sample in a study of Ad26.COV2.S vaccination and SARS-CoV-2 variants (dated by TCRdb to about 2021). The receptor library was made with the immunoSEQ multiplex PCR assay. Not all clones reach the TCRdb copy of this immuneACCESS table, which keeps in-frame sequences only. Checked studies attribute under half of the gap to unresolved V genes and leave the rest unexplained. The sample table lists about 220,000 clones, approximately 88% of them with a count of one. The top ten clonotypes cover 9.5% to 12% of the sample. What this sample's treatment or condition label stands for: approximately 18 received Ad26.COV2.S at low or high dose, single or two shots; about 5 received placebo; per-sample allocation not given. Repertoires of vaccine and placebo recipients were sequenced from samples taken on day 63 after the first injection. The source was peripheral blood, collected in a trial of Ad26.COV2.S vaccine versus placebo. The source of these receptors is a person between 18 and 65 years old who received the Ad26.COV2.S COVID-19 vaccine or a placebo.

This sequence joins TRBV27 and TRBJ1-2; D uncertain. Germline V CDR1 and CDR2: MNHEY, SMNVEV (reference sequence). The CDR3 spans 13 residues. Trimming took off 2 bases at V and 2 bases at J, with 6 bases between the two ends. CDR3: CASSLTENYGYTF. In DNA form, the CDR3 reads TGTGCCAGCAGTTTAACCGAAAACTATGGCTACACCTTC.

This CDR3 is CASSVELGGLALGNEQFF. The DNA of the CDR3 is TGTGCCAGCAGCGTAGAACTGGGGGGGCTAGCATTGGGAAATGAGCAGTTCTTC. The rearrangement joins TRBV9 to TRBJ2-1; possibly TRBD2 for D (7 bases). With 0 bases removed from V and 7 bases from J, the gap between germline ends came to 23 bases. The CDR3 runs 18 residues. Germline V lookup: CDR1 SGDLS, CDR2 YYNGEE.

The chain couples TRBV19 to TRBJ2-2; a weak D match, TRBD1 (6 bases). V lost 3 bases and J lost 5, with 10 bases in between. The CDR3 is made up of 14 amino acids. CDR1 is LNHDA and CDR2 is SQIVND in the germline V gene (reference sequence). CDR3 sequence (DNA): TGTGCCAGTAGTATCACCACAGGGACCGGGGAGCTGTTTTTT. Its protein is CASSITTGTGELFF.

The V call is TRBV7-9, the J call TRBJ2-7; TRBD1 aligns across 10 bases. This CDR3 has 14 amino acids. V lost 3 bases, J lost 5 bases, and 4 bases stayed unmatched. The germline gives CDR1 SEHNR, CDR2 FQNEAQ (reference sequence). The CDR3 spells CASSFRDRGHEQYF. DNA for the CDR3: TGTGCCAGCAGCTTCCGGGACAGGGGCCACGAGCAGTACTTC.

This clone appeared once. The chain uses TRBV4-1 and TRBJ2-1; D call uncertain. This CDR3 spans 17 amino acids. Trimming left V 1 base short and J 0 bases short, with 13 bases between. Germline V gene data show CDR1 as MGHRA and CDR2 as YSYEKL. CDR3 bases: TGCGCCAGCAGCCAAGTCTCAAGCGCAAGCTCCTACAATGAGCAGTTCTTC. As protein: CASSQVSSASSYNEQFF.

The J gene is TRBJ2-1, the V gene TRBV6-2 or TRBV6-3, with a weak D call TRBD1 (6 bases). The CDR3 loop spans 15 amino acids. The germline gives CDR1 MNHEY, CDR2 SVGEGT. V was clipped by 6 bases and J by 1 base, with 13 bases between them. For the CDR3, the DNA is TGTGCCAGCAGCCTCGGGACAAGATCCTACAATGAGCAGTTCTTC. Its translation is CASSLGTRSYNEQFF.

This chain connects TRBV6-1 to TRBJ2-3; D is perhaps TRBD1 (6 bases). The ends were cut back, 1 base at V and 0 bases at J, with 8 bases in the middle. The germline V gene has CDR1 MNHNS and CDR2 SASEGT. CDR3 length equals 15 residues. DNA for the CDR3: TGTGCCAGCAGTGAAGTGGGACATAGCACAGATACGCAGTATTTT. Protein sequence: CASSEVGHSTDTQYF.

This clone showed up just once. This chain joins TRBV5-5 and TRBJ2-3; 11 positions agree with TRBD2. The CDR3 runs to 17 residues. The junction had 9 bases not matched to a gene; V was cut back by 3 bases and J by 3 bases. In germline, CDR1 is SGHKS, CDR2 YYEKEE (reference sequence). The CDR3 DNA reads TGTGCCAGCAGCTCTTCCTCACTAGCGGGAGAGACAGATACGCAGTATTTT. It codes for CASSSSSLAGETDTQYF.

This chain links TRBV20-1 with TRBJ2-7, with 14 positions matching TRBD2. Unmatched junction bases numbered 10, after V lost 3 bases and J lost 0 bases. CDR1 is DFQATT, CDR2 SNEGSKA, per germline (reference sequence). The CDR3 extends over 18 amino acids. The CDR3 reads CSASGQGLAGASSYEQYF. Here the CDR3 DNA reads TGCAGTGCTAGTGGCCAGGGACTAGCGGGAGCCTCCTCCTACGAGCAGTACTTC.

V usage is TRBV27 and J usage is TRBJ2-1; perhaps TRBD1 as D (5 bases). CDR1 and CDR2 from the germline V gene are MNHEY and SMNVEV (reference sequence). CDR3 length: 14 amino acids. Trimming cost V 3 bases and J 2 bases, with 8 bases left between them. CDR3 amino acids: CASSFQGPYNEQFF. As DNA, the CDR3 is TGTGCCAGCAGTTTTCAGGGTCCCTACAATGAGCAGTTCTTC.